This entry concerns a single T cell receptor (beta chain). Its antigen is not yet known. Base qualities were left out, and no much larger clone turns up one base away. The data were obtained in a study of cytomegalovirus exposure and HLA in healthy donors (dated by TCRdb to the late 2010s). In terms of the full investigation: In an earlier analysis of several hundred of the donors, approximately 300 Gb of sequence data and just under 120 million unique TCR beta sequences from 150 million to 200 million T cells were reported. Roughly 300 gigabases of sequencing data and about 92 million unique TCR sequences made up an early release that covered around 640 HLA-typed donors. Among the roughly 430 genotyped donors, 81% belonged to the genetic ancestry cluster associated with self-reported Caucasian donors. The aim of the study was to test whether cataloging public T cell receptors could identify signatures of past pathogen exposure. The study used immunosequencing to profile the T cell repertoires of several hundred subjects and linked those repertoires to cytomegalovirus serostatus. Besides the first cohort of around 700 subjects, a separate validation cohort made up of 120 different subjects was used. To predict cytomegalovirus infection status, the study combined high-throughput TCR immunosequencing, statistical association of individual TCRs with disease status, and machine learning. A later analysis re-analyzed previously published TCR beta repertoires from 650 to 800 donors and added high-resolution HLA genotyping to study TCR occurrence patterns. Rather than drawing on any new phenotypic data, the later analysis identified candidate immune exposures from TCR beta sequences and the way those sequences occurred across donors. An earlier analysis of fewer than 700 of the donors applied high-throughput TCR beta sequencing to assess whether each TCR beta V gene segment acted as functional or pseudogenic. Donor age, sex, ethnicity and CMV serostatus were compiled alongside the repertoire data. A later genetic analysis used genome-wide SNP genotypes for about 60% of the roughly 700 donors, treating that subset as a discovery cohort. All discovery cohort repertoires had been generated using a single sequencing platform. HLA typing included class I and class II loci at four-digit resolution. Typing coverage differed by locus: A, B, C, DRB1 and DQB1 were typed in about 629-630 donors, DQA1 in about 560, DPA1 in 600 to 610, and DPB1 in about 450. Because of strong linkage in the cohort, roughly five DR-DQ haplotypes were treated as single units for association and clustering. Across approximately 420 genotyped donors of the cohort, an average of roughly 200,000 unique TCR beta nucleotide sequences per donor were sequenced, and around 19% of those sequences were non-productive. On the study overall, not on this receptor specifically: According to a later analysis, most CMV-associated TCR beta chains appeared to be HLA-restricted, and the HLA associations seemed to be driven largely by CMV exposure. CMV serostatus was the only immune exposure information available for the cohort. Compared with equally common non-associated chains, HLA-associated TCR beta chains in a later analysis were more clonally expanded and had lower generation probabilities. In a later genetic analysis, a missense DCLRE1C variant was associated with V-gene and J-gene trimming of TCR beta chains, and the association was replicated in an independent cohort. Linkage disequilibrium might explain the correlated functional status among segregating V segments, but an unknown experimental factor could not be ruled out. Specific HLA alleles were associated with 15,000 to 20,000 TCR beta sequences at a false discovery rate of 0.05 in a later analysis. The authors suggested that the approach could potentially be generalized to other disease states and immunological phenotypes. Compared with the approximately 670-donor mean, donors in an Asian-associated ancestry cluster had fewer N-insertions in productive TCRs, according to a later genetic analysis. While some public TCRs were present in many individuals, most TCR sequences turned up only very rarely across donors. In this cohort, only TCR beta chains were sequenced, and detectable features were limited by the absence of alpha or paired-chain data. In a later analysis, the rate of TCR association differed among HLA loci, with DRB1 alleles having the most associated TCRs and HLA-C alleles having the fewest. A further reported finding was that TCR beta sequences accurately predicted the HLA-A and HLA-B alleles for most subjects in the first cohort. Because the 87-base-pair reads could not distinguish some IMGT-functional V segments, including TRBV6-2 and TRBV6-3, those segments were excluded. In an earlier analysis of some 550 of the donors, most TCR beta V segments were observed in productive rearrangements about 87% or about 30% of the time, broadly matching IMGT annotations. The study listed 170 or so TCR beta chains as associated with cytomegalovirus. Presence/absence analyses assumed roughly uniform sequencing depth across donors, an assumption that may not hold. A cluster of highly shared sequence variants was judged likely to be a technical artifact of the sequencing pipeline. Cytomegalovirus status was reported to be diagnosed by the classifier with high specificity and sensitivity in both the original and validation cohorts. When HLA alleles, especially DR and DQ, strongly co-occurred, attributing TCR associations to individual alleles was difficult. HLA typing was unavailable for some donors at each locus, so association tests used only the typed subset. In a later analysis, several top co-occurrence clusters were reported to appear linked to parvovirus B19, influenza, CMV and Epstein-Barr virus. A few of the identified cytomegalovirus-associated TCR beta chains were confirmed in vitro to be specific for cytomegalovirus antigens. Because counts were too low, fewer than 20 rarely observed V segments, including chromosome 9 orphons, were excluded from the earlier analysis of about 500 of the donors.

The cohort consisted of 600 to 750 healthy bone marrow donors. Cohort members were all nominally healthy when sampled, although unrecorded immune exposures were likely present. The donor was CMV seronegative and was included in the group of a few hundred seronegative cohort members. Each donor provided a peripheral blood sample, and peripheral blood mononuclear cells were used for TCR beta sequencing. The Qiagen DNeasy Blood Extraction Kit was used to extract genomic DNA from the blood cell samples. The method behind the library was the immunoSEQ multiplex PCR assay. For the multiplex PCR, a mixture combining 60 forward primers for TCR Vbeta segments and 13 reverse primers for TCR Jbeta segments was used. The CDR3 region of rearranged TCR beta genes was amplified from genomic DNA with a multiplex PCR assay. The Illumina HiSeq System was used to sequence the amplified TCR beta libraries as 87-base-pair reads. As for how the authors treated the data: A later analysis counted 75 million to 100 million unique TCR beta chains across the 550 to 700 repertoires, and 10 million to 12 million of these chains were shared by at least two donors. A nearest-neighbor algorithm error-corrected the raw reads and collapsed the reads into unique sequences, merging closely related sequences to remove PCR and sequencing errors. CDR3 sequences were aligned to IMGT reference sequences to assign V, D and J gene segments. Each retained sequence needed at least a six-nucleotide match to both a V gene segment and a J gene segment. Rearrangements were classified as productive when the CDR3 lacked stop codons and remained in frame with V and J, and all other rearrangements were classified as non-productive. Following IMGT convention, CDR3 was defined as the stretch from the second conserved V-encoded cysteine up to the conserved J-encoded phenylalanine. In an earlier analysis of roughly 580 of the donors, sequences lacking an unambiguous match to a single V gene segment were excluded. In an earlier analysis of some 590 of the donors, a V segment was called functional when productive rearrangements were above 56.7%, and segregating when the standard deviation between donors exceeded 5%. A statistical classification framework was built for diagnosing cytomegalovirus status from the catalog of TCR beta chain sequences. V and J gene assignment, in a later analysis, came from comparing TCR nucleotide sequences with IMGT/GENE-DB human TR gene sequences. Using the TCRdist pipeline, a later analysis assigned CDR3 sequences along with most-parsimonious VDJ recombination scenarios. In a later analysis, each TCR beta chain was defined by its CDR3 amino acid sequence together with its V-gene family, and reads lacking a unique V-gene family were excluded. A later analysis removed 592 highly shared, low-generation-probability nucleotide sequences to deal with suspected cross-contamination and a sequencing artifact. For each public chain, a later analysis derived a clonal expansion index from normalized ranks of inferred template counts within each repertoire. In a later analysis, generation probabilities were computed with a VDJ recombination model fitted to out-of-frame rearrangements, and the resulting probabilities were checked against IGoR. In a later analysis, TCR-TCR, TCR-HLA and TCR-CMV co-occurrence was scored with hypergeometric tests, and a repertoire-size bias correction was applied to TCR pairs. To estimate false discovery rates, a later analysis permuted the HLA or CMV assignments 20 times. A later analysis grouped co-occurring TCRs with DBSCAN, adding TCRdist sequence similarity when clustering within HLA-allele-positive subsets. Repertoires with fewer than 30,000 or more than 120,000 public chains, plus five repertoires with anomalous nucleotide sharing, were excluded from co-occurrence clustering. TCRdb took this table from immuneACCESS and kept in-frame rearrangements with V and J called. Such tables lack part of the clones; where checked against another copy, unresolved V genes explain under half of the gap, and the rest is unexplained. The V and J calls and the clone size are those of that table, but D and trimming were determined from the DNA. The sample includes 150,000 to 200,000 clones, with about 74% observed a single time. The ten largest clones capture approximately 2.8% of the sample.

According to the germline V gene, CDR1 reads SNHLY and CDR2 reads FYNNEI. Spanning cysteine to phenylalanine, the CDR3 consists of 14 amino acids. Left in the record is the CDR3 DNA by itself, 42 bases read in frame from the first base. V and J are truncated by 3 bases and 1 base respectively, leaving an intervening sequence of 4 bases. This sequence uses TRBV2 and TRBJ2-6, with no D gene named confidently. Sequencing was carried out using PBMCs. The sequence was obtained from a male donor in good health and CMV-seronegative. The sequenced DNA is TGTGCCAGCAGTGATCGGTCTGGGGCCAACGTCCTGACTTTC. Translated, it gives CASSDRSGANVLTF.